These 27 T cell receptor beta chains originate from one sample sequenced in a study of early stage breast cancer tumors. TCRdb's table, derived via immunoSEQ multiplex PCR, lists solely in-frame clones and lacks some. The sample lists more than 55,000 clones; over 60% were seen once. Sequenced: blood. Receptors were obtained from a person younger than 45 with breast cancer.

The gene calls are TRBV6-5 and TRBJ2-5; the D gene is possibly TRBD2 (6 bases). Germline V gene sequence: CDR1 MNHEY, CDR2 SVGAGI. The CDR3 runs to 12 residues. The V end lost 6 bases, the J end lost 4 bases, and 9 bases lay between the germline ends. This CDR3 is CASRGGGETQYF. The CDR3 bases are TGTGCCAGCAGGGGAGGCGGAGAGACCCAGTACTTC.

This clone occurred a few times. CDR3 amino acids: CASSFGRGNQPQHF. CDR3 in DNA: TGTGCCAGCAGCTTTGGCAGGGGCAATCAGCCCCAGCATTTT. The chain carries TRBV13 and TRBJ1-5, with D possibly being TRBD1 (5 bases). The V end lost 3 bases, the J end lost 2 bases, and 8 bases lay between the germline ends. Germline CDR1 is PRHDT and CDR2 is FYEKMQ (reference sequence). There are 14 residues in the CDR3.

This clone appeared a single time. The chain combines TRBV5-1 with TRBJ1-1, with 9 bases lining up with TRBD1. The V gene end was trimmed by 4 bases and the J gene end by 4 bases; junction bases not matched to a gene: 5. The CDR3 has 14 amino acids. Germline V CDR1 and CDR2: SGHRS, YFSETQ. The CDR3 nucleotides are TGCGCCAGCAGCCAGACAGGGGGAGGCACTGAAGCTTTCTTT. Its protein is CASSQTGGGTEAFF.

The gene calls are TRBV29-1 and TRBJ2-7, with TRBD2 as a possible D gene (5 bases). V lost 4 bases and J lost 5, with 9 bases in between. This CDR3 is built from 11 residues. The V gene's germline CDR1 is SQVTM and CDR2 ANQGSEA. The CDR3 nucleotides are TGCAGCGTTGTGAGGGCCCACGAGCAGTACTTC. Amino acids: CSVVRAHEQYF.

J is TRBJ1-4 and V is TRBV2, with 7 nucleotides matching TRBD1. The CDR3 consists of 13 residues. CDR1 SNHLY and CDR2 FYNNEI come from the germline V gene. V shed 6 bases, J shed 7 bases, and the junction held 5 bases outside the gene matches. The CDR3 coding sequence is TGTGCCAGCAGGCTCGGGACAGCTGAAAAACTGTTTTTT. This codes for CASRLGTAEKLFF.

The genes are TRBV27 and TRBJ1-5; D is uncertain. Trimming pared 3 bases from V and 9 bases from J, leaving 12 bases between. Germline CDR1 MNHEY, CDR2 SMNVEV (reference sequence). The CDR3 loop spans 13 amino acids. The chain's CDR3 is CASSFSGIGPQHF. CDR3 bases: TGTGCCAGCAGTTTCTCGGGGATTGGGCCCCAGCATTTT.

The table lists this clone with a count of one. This rearrangement joins TRBV7-6 to TRBJ2-1, with TRBD2 identical over 8 bases. This CDR3 has 17 residues. CDR1 and CDR2 from the germline V gene are SGHVS and FNYEAQ. After removal of 4 bases from V and 1 base from J, the junction contained 9 bases not matched to a gene. CDR3 coding DNA: TGTGCCAGCAGCTCACCCTGGAGCGGGAGTTCCTACAATGAGCAGTTCTTC. Its protein product is CASSSPWSGSSYNEQFF.

This chain connects TRBV7-3 to TRBJ2-3; tentative D call: TRBD2 (6 bases). The germline gives CDR1 SGHTA, CDR2 FQGTGA. This CDR3 is built from 15 residues. V lost 5 bases and J lost 6, with 18 bases in between. The CDR3: CASSPTYEGRDTQYF. Written as DNA, the CDR3 is TGTGCCAGCAGCCCCACTTACGAGGGGAGGGATACGCAGTATTTT.

The gene calls are TRBV13 and TRBJ2-1; 14 bases are a match to TRBD2. Germline CDR1 PRHDT, CDR2 FYEKMQ (reference sequence). V gave up 5 bases and J gave up 9 bases; unmatched junction bases: 12. The CDR3 sequence is 17 residues long. The CDR3 reads CASSATSGRVMGGEQFF. In DNA form, the CDR3 reads TGTGCCAGCAGCGCGACTAGCGGGAGGGTCATGGGCGGTGAGCAGTTCTTC.

This chain links TRBV5-1 with TRBJ2-7; D tentatively fits TRBD1 or TRBD2 (5 bases each). The CDR3 extends over 13 amino acids. V lost 10 bases and J 3 bases, leaving 17 bases between the germline ends. The germline CDR1 and CDR2 sequences are SGHRS and YFSETQ. CDR3 loop: CASRTGTNYEQYF. CDR3 bases: TGCGCCTCTCGAACCGGGACCAACTACGAGCAGTACTTC.

The sample holds one count of this clone. The genes are TRBV21-1 and TRBJ2-2; the D call in the table, TRBD2, was not verified against the DNA. TRBV21-1 is a pseudogene segment. CDR3 size: 17 residues. The CDR3 protein is CASSKERLGANTGELFF. As DNA, the CDR3 is TGTGCCAGCAGCAAAGAGCGACTAGGGGCGAACACCGGGGAGCTGTTTTTT.

The chain has TRBV7-9 and TRBJ2-6; no firm D call. Germline V CDR1 and CDR2: SEHNR, FQNEAQ (reference sequence). Trimming took off 0 bases at V and 0 bases at J, with 6 bases between the two ends. The CDR3 totals 16 residues. This CDR3 reads CASSLAMGSGANVLTF. The CDR3 nucleotides are TGTGCCAGCAGCTTAGCTATGGGCTCTGGGGCCAACGTCCTGACTTTC.

In its sample, this clone was seen a few times. This sequence joins TRBV30 and TRBJ1-1; D ambiguous. The V end was cut by 1 base, the J end by 4 bases, with 7 bases between. This CDR3 contains 12 residues. The germline V gene has CDR1 GTSNPN and CDR2 SVGIG (reference sequence). For the CDR3, the DNA is TGTGCCTGGAGTGAAGTGGGCACTGAAGCTTTCTTT. Translation gives CAWSEVGTEAFF.

This sequence joins TRBV18 and TRBJ2-3; no clear D gene. The germline CDR1 and CDR2 sequences are KGHSH and LQKENI. This CDR3 has 15 amino acids. V was clipped by 0 bases and J by 0 bases, with 7 bases between them. CDR3 nucleotide sequence: TGTGCCAGCTCACCACCAAACCCTAGCACAGATACGCAGTATTTT. It yields the protein CASSPPNPSTDTQYF.

The chain combines TRBV19 with TRBJ1-4, with unresolved D. V shed 5 bases and J shed 3 bases, with 7 bases lying between them. This CDR3 is built from 13 residues. CDR1 and CDR2 from the germline V gene are LNHDA and SQIVND (reference sequence). The CDR3 protein is CASSWQANEKLFF. CDR3 coding DNA: TGTGCCAGTAGTTGGCAGGCTAATGAAAAACTGTTTTTT.

This clone was observed a few times. V usage is TRBV30 and J usage is TRBJ2-7, with no clear D. Germline CDR1 is GTSNPN and CDR2 is SVGIG (reference sequence). The CDR3 consists of 10 residues. The ends were cut back, 4 bases at V and 3 bases at J, with 4 bases in the middle. CDR3 DNA: TGTGCCTGGAAAGGCTACGAGCAGTACTTC. This encodes CAWKGYEQYF.

This clone is a singleton in its sample. The rearrangement joins TRBV7-9 to TRBJ2-7; either TRBD1 or TRBD2 may fit D (5 bases each). The V and J ends lost 2 bases and 12 bases respectively, with 17 bases between them. Germline loops: CDR1 SEHNR, CDR2 FQNEAQ (reference sequence). This CDR3 has 13 amino acids. This CDR3 is CASSLRGEELGYF. The DNA for the CDR3 is TGTGCCAGCAGCTTAAGGGGAGAGGAGCTCGGGTACTTC. The variable domain in full, completed from reference TRBV7-9 and TRBJ2-7, reads DTGVSQNPRHKITKRGQNVTFRCDPISEHNRLYWYRQTLGQGPEFLTYFQNEAQLEKSRLLSDRFSAERPKGSFSTLEIQRTEQGDSAMYLCASSLRGEELGYFGPGTRLTVT.

The chain has TRBV11-2 and TRBJ1-4, with 8 bases that match TRBD1. Losses at the gene ends were 6 bases for V and 6 bases for J; bases not matched to a gene: 6. Per the germline V gene, CDR1 is SGHAT and CDR2 is FQNNGV. The CDR3 is made up of 14 amino acids. The CDR3 DNA sequence: TGTGCCAGCAGTTACAGGGGGTTGGATGAAAAACTGTTTTTT. Protein product: CASSYRGLDEKLFF.

The chain couples TRBV7-7 to TRBJ2-5; D uncertain. Germline V CDR1 and CDR2: SSHAT, FNYEAQ (reference sequence). The V and J ends lost 1 base and 2 bases respectively, with 8 bases between them. This CDR3 has 14 residues. The CDR3, as DNA: TGTGCCAGCAGCTTAGGGGGTGCACAAGAGACCCAGTACTTC. Its translation: CASSLGGAQETQYF.

The J gene is TRBJ1-1, the V gene TRBV7-3, with D possibly TRBD1 on 5 matching bases. The V gene's germline CDR1 is SGHTA and CDR2 FQGTGA. V was clipped by 2 bases and J by 4 bases, with 14 bases between them. The CDR3 covers 15 residues. This CDR3 reads CASSLLSRGSTEAFF. The DNA of the CDR3 is TGTGCCAGCAGCTTACTTTCCCGGGGGTCCACTGAAGCTTTCTTT.

The rearrangement links TRBV2 to TRBJ2-3; the D is unclear. Trimming removed 3 bases from V and 1 base from J, with 8 bases in between. The CDR3 consists of 14 residues. Germline V gives CDR1 SNHLY, CDR2 FYNNEI. The CDR3 sequence is CASSDRAGTDTQYF. CDR3 DNA sequence: TGTGCCAGCAGTGATCGGGCTGGCACAGATACGCAGTATTTT.

The rearrangement joins TRBV19 to TRBJ1-4; TRBD1 is a possible D gene (6 bases). Germline CDR1 is LNHDA and CDR2 is SQIVND (reference sequence). CDR3 length: 17 residues. V was clipped by 3 bases and J by 6 bases, with 20 bases between them. CDR3 protein: CASSMVSQGTHHEKLFF. Here the CDR3 DNA reads TGTGCCAGTAGTATGGTGTCGCAGGGGACACATCATGAAAAACTGTTTTTT.

V is TRBV7-8 and J is TRBJ2-1; D ambiguous. The germline gives CDR1 SGHVS, CDR2 FQNEAQ. V shed 5 bases and J shed 7 bases, with 9 bases lying between them. The CDR3 length is 12 residues. This CDR3 is CASSQPRNEQFF. In nucleotides, the CDR3 is TGTGCCAGCAGCCAACCTCGTAATGAGCAGTTCTTC.

V usage is TRBV11-2 and J usage is TRBJ2-2, with a tentative D call TRBD2 (5 bases). Per the germline V gene, CDR1 is SGHAT and CDR2 is FQNNGV. V was trimmed by 5 bases and J by 5 bases, leaving 18 bases between them. CDR3 length: 16 residues. CDR3 sequence (DNA): TGTGCCAGCAGCGTAAATCCAGAGGGAGTAACCGGGGAGCTGTTTTTT. This codes for CASSVNPEGVTGELFF.

This sequence joins TRBV30 and TRBJ2-3, with 13 nucleotides matching TRBD2. CDR3 length: 17 residues. J gave up 4 bases and V 7 bases, and 14 bases lay outside the gene matches. The germline V gene encodes CDR1 GTSNPN and CDR2 SVGIG (reference sequence). The CDR3 DNA follows: TGTGCCTTCATCGGGACTAGCGGGATAAGAGGGGCAGATACGCAGTATTTT. Protein sequence: CAFIGTSGIRGADTQYF.

CDR3 sequence (DNA): TGTGCCAGCAGTGAAGGGGGGACAGGGCCCCAGCATTTT. Residues: CASSEGGTGPQHF. The chain has TRBV6-1 and TRBJ1-5, with TRBD1 matching over 8 bases. With V trimmed by 1 base and J by 9 bases, 2 bases remained unmatched. The CDR3 covers 13 residues. Germline V gives CDR1 MNHNS, CDR2 SASEGT.

As regards this clone: This sample includes further DNA sequences coding for the same CDR3. This chain links TRBV11-2 with TRBJ2-7, with D hard to call. Trimming shortened V by 1 base and J by 4 bases, and 8 bases separated the two germline ends. The CDR3 has 13 amino acids. The germline gives CDR1 SGHAT, CDR2 FQNNGV. The CDR3 region has the DNA TGTGCCAGCAGCTTAGCTGGATCATACGAGCAGTACTTC. Encoded protein: CASSLAGSYEQYF. Using reference TRBV11-2 and TRBJ2-7 for the parts outside the CDR3, the full variable domain is EAGVAQSPRYKIIEKRQSVAFWCNPISGHATLYWYQQILGQGPKLLIQFQNNGVVDDSQLPKDRFSAERLKGVDSTLKIQPAKLEDSAVYLCASSLAGSYEQYFGPGTRLTVT.